The 11 T cell receptor beta chains below all came from one sample that was sequenced in a study of T cell responses to AZD1222 COVID-19 vaccine. Clones were read by immunoSEQ multiplex PCR, and TCRdb kept only the in-frame ones, dropping some. The data show 150,000 to 200,000 clones, about 92% seen once. Material: peripheral blood, obtained on day 0 of MenACWY control vaccination. The receptors stem from an adult in good health.

V usage is TRBV4-1 and J usage is TRBJ2-1, with 8 bases lining up with TRBD2. The CDR3 runs to 16 residues. Germline values: CDR1 MGHRA, CDR2 YSYEKL. The J segment lost 8 bases and the V segment lost 3 bases, leaving 12 bases of the junction unmatched. In nucleotides, the CDR3 is TGCGCCAGCAGCCAGGTCTCCGGGAGGGCCTCCGATGAGCAGTTCTTC. It translates to CASSQVSGRASDEQFF.

V is TRBV9 and J is TRBJ1-2; 7 bases are a match to TRBD1. This CDR3 is 14 amino acids long. V was pared by 1 base and J by 8 bases, with 8 bases of the junction left unmatched. The V gene's germline CDR1 is SGDLS and CDR2 YYNGEE. CDR3: CASSVMSGGDGYTF. CDR3 nucleotide sequence: TGTGCCAGCAGCGTAATGTCAGGGGGAGACGGCTACACCTTC.

V usage is TRBV11-2 and J usage is TRBJ2-2, with D maybe TRBD1 (6 bases). The CDR3 is made up of 14 amino acids. CDR1 and CDR2 from the germline V gene are SGHAT and FQNNGV. V was trimmed by 5 bases and J by 3 bases, leaving 10 bases between them. CDR3 nucleotides: TGTGCCAGCAGCCCCTGGACAGACACCGGGGAGCTGTTTTTT. It codes for CASSPWTDTGELFF.

The J gene is TRBJ2-1, the V gene TRBV12-5, with TRBD2 identical over 8 bases. CDR1 LGHNT and CDR2 FRNRAP come from the germline V gene. V lost 2 bases to trimming and J lost 2 bases; unmatched junction nucleotides: 11. This CDR3 contains 18 residues. CDR3 coding DNA: TGTGCTAGTGGTTTGCCCCCCGGGAGCGGGAGCACCTACAATGAGCAGTTCTTC. Its translation: CASGLPPGSGSTYNEQFF.

This clone was observed a handful of times. The chain employs TRBV7-9 and TRBJ1-1; a possible D gene is TRBD1 (5 bases). CDR3 length equals 13 residues. Trimming left V 6 bases short and J 2 bases short, with 10 bases between. Per germline, CDR1 SEHNR and CDR2 FQNEAQ (reference sequence). The CDR3 sequence: CASSGQGNTEAFF. CDR3 DNA sequence: TGTGCCAGCAGTGGGCAGGGTAACACTGAAGCTTTCTTT.

The chain combines TRBV5-1 with TRBJ2-6; D is perhaps TRBD1 or TRBD2 (6 bases each). Germline CDR1 reads SGHRS; CDR2 reads YFSETQ. The ends were cut back, 6 bases at V and 4 bases at J, with 17 bases in the middle. The CDR3 has 16 amino acids. DNA of the CDR3: TGCGCCAGCACCCCCGGGGGCGCGACCGGGGCCAACGTCCTGACTTTC. It encodes CASTPGGATGANVLTF.

The gene calls are TRBV30 and TRBJ1-1, with 7 nucleotides matching TRBD1. The junction had 5 bases not matched to a gene; V was cut back by 0 bases and J by 4 bases. The length of the CDR3 is 14 residues. The germline gives CDR1 GTSNPN, CDR2 SVGIG (reference sequence). As DNA, the CDR3 is TGTGCCTGGAGTGTAGGGGGCTCGGGCACTGAAGCTTTCTTT. Its translation: CAWSVGGSGTEAFF.

The J gene is TRBJ1-2, the V gene TRBV28; D is unresolved. CDR1 MDHEN and CDR2 SYDVKM come from the germline V gene. Trimming shortened V by 3 bases and J by 7 bases, and 18 bases separated the two germline ends. The CDR3 is 15 amino acids. CDR3 coding DNA: TGTGCCAGCAGTTTGACTGAAAGCACATTGAGTGGCTACACCTTC. As protein: CASSLTESTLSGYTF.

The chain employs TRBV12-3 or TRBV12-4 and TRBJ2-1; TRBD2 matches at 12 bases. The V gene end was trimmed by 6 bases and the J gene end by 12 bases; junction bases not matched to a gene: 0. The CDR3 is made up of 11 amino acids. The CDR3 is CASRLAGGQFF. CDR3 in DNA: TGTGCCAGCAGACTAGCGGGAGGGCAGTTCTTC.

The V and J genes are TRBV19 and TRBJ1-2, with 8 bases lining up with TRBD1. Germline V gene sequence: CDR1 LNHDA, CDR2 SQIVND (reference sequence). V gave up 4 bases and J gave up 4 bases; unmatched junction bases: 5. CDR3 length equals 14 residues. In nucleotides, the CDR3 is TGTGCCAGTAGTAGACAGGGGACAGCCTATGGCTACACCTTC. It codes for CASSRQGTAYGYTF.

The chain carries TRBV6-5 and TRBJ1-3; D uncertain. There are 15 residues in the CDR3. With 4 bases removed from V and 0 bases from J, the gap between germline ends came to 10 bases. The V gene's germline CDR1 is MNHEY and CDR2 SVGAGI. CDR3 in DNA: TGTGCCAGCAGTTTCGCAGGAGGCTCTGGAAACACCATATATTTT. Translating it yields CASSFAGGSGNTIYF.